Following are 26 T cell receptor beta chains from one sample sequenced in a study of blood T cell repertoires in COVID-19. Assay used: immunoSEQ multiplex PCR; TCRdb lists only in-frame clones, some missing. The sample has 70,000 or so clones, roughly 80% seen once. Sample: peripheral blood. Receptor source: a man aged 55 to 70 with COVID-19, enrolled during active disease.

The CDR3 loop is CASSLSVGTDTQYF. In nucleotides, the CDR3 is TGTGCCAGCAGTTTATCGGTAGGCACAGATACGCAGTATTTT. J is TRBJ2-3 and V is TRBV27; the D is unclear. Trimming took 0 bases from V and 1 from J, leaving 5 bases between them. This CDR3 region has 14 residues. Germline values: CDR1 MNHEY, CDR2 SMNVEV (reference sequence).

This clone is a singleton in its sample. This rearrangement joins TRBV9 to TRBJ2-7; tentatively, D is TRBD2 (7 bases). The germline V gene has CDR1 SGDLS and CDR2 YYNGEE. This CDR3 has 16 amino acids. V shed 3 bases and J shed 2 bases, with 18 bases lying between them. CDR3 amino acids: CASSARGGGNPYEQYF. The CDR3 region has the DNA TGTGCCAGCAGCGCGAGGGGAGGGGGAAACCCCTACGAGCAGTACTTC.

J is TRBJ2-5 and V is TRBV5-1; tentative D call: TRBD1 (6 bases). Trimming left V 0 bases short and J 2 bases short, with 8 bases between. Per the germline V gene, CDR1 is SGHRS and CDR2 is YFSETQ. There are 14 residues in the CDR3. The CDR3: CASSLGTAQETQYF. For the CDR3, the DNA is TGCGCCAGCAGCTTGGGGACAGCACAAGAGACCCAGTACTTC.

The V and J genes are TRBV7-2 and TRBJ2-3, with TRBD1 identical over 10 bases. The CDR3 extends over 14 amino acids. Germline lookup yields CDR1 SGHTA and CDR2 FQGNSA. J was trimmed by 5 bases and V by 4 bases; bases with no gene match: 3. DNA of the CDR3: TGTGCCAGCAGCTACGGACAGGGGGGAGATACGCAGTATTTT. It encodes CASSYGQGGDTQYF. The full variable domain, with the rest looked up from reference TRBV7-2 and TRBJ2-3, is GAGVSQSPSNKVTEKGKDVELRCDPISGHTALYWYRQSLGQGLEFLIYFQGNSAPDKSGLPSDRFSAERTGGSVSTLTIQRTQQEDSAVYLCASSYGQGGDTQYFGPGTRLTVL.

V usage is TRBV6-5 and J usage is TRBJ2-7; D is possibly TRBD1 (6 bases). The CDR3 covers 14 residues. Germline lookup yields CDR1 MNHEY and CDR2 SVGAGI. The V end was cut by 7 bases, the J end by 0 bases, with 13 bases between. The DNA for the CDR3 is TGTGCCAGCACCAGGGGCTGGGGCTCCTACGAGCAGTACTTC. Its translation is CASTRGWGSYEQYF.

The J gene is TRBJ2-3, the V gene TRBV27; 9 nucleotides line up with TRBD1. The CDR3 has 15 amino acids. With 4 bases clipped from V and 5 bases from J, the junction kept 7 bases outside the gene matches. CDR1 and CDR2 from the germline V gene are MNHEY and SMNVEV (reference sequence). Here the CDR3 reads CASSSPGQGLDTQYF. CDR3 bases: TGTGCCAGCAGTTCACCGGGACAGGGACTAGATACGCAGTATTTT.

The V gene is TRBV19, the J gene TRBJ1-5; 7 bases fit TRBD1. CDR1 is LNHDA and CDR2 is SQIVND in the germline V gene (reference sequence). J was trimmed by 8 bases and V by 11 bases; bases with no gene match: 18. The CDR3 runs to 15 residues. The CDR3 DNA sequence: TGTGCCTGCCGAACCAGGGGGGATAGCAGGGAGCCCCAGCATTTT. Residues: CACRTRGDSREPQHF.

The chain carries TRBV5-1 and TRBJ2-7; perhaps TRBD1 as D (6 bases). The CDR3 loop spans 13 amino acids. Looked up from germline, CDR1 is SGHRS and CDR2 is YFSETQ. The V end was cut by 0 bases, the J end by 5 bases, with 9 bases between. The CDR3 nucleotides read TGCGCCAGCAGCTTGGACAGGGATCACGAGCAGTACTTC. It encodes CASSLDRDHEQYF. The variable domain in full, completed from reference TRBV5-1 and TRBJ2-7, reads KAGVTQTPRYLIKTRGQQVTLSCSPISGHRSVSWYQQTPGQGLQFLFEYFSETQRNKGNFPGRFSGRQFSNSRSEMNVSTLELGDSALYLCASSLDRDHEQYFGPGTRLTVT.

The chain employs TRBV29-1 and TRBJ1-5; D is unclear. CDR3 length: 13 residues. V gave up 1 base and J gave up 4 bases, with 8 bases separating them. Germline-derived CDR1 and CDR2 are SQVTM and ANQGSEA. Written as DNA, the CDR3 is TGCAGCGTTGAAGGTCACGGGAATCAGCCCCAGCATTTT. It translates to CSVEGHGNQPQHF.

The rearrangement links TRBV6-2 or TRBV6-3 to TRBJ2-5, with a tentative D call TRBD1 (5 bases). Deletions cut 4 bases from V and 14 bases from J, with 23 bases between. Looked up from germline, CDR1 is MNHEY and CDR2 is SVGEGT. CDR3 length: 14 residues. DNA of the CDR3: TGTGCCAGCAGTTCGGCCCAGGGCGCCCTACCGAGATACTTC. Its protein product is CASSSAQGALPRYF.

The chain links TRBV4-2 to TRBJ2-1, with a possible D match to TRBD2 (5 bases). V lost 1 base to trimming and J lost 5 bases, with 15 bases between them. CDR1 and CDR2 (germline): LGHNA, YNFKEQ. The CDR3 is 16 amino acids. The CDR3 DNA follows: TGTGCCAGCAGCCAAGGGGATTGGACGACTAACAATGAGCAGTTCTTC. Translation: CASSQGDWTTNNEQFF.

The rearrangement links TRBV14 to TRBJ2-3; TRBD2 might be the D (6 bases). CDR1 and CDR2 from the germline V gene are SGHDN and FVKESK. Trimming took off 2 bases at V and 8 bases at J, with 20 bases between the two ends. The CDR3 consists of 16 residues. CDR3 region: CASSQYGTGGGGTQYF. CDR3 DNA: TGTGCCAGCAGCCAATACGGGACTGGGGGAGGAGGTACGCAGTATTTT.

The J gene is TRBJ1-1, the V gene TRBV19; D remains ambiguous. The ends were cut back, 3 bases at V and 11 bases at J, with 16 bases in the middle. The CDR3 spans 13 residues. Germline CDR1 LNHDA, CDR2 SQIVND (reference sequence). CDR3 in DNA: TGTGCCAGTAGTATCTCATTGGAGGAGACGGCTTTCTTT. Translating it yields CASSISLEETAFF.

This rearrangement joins TRBV15 to TRBJ2-5, with D maybe TRBD1 (7 bases). The germline V gene has CDR1 LNHNV and CDR2 YYDKDF (reference sequence). Trimming removed 4 bases at V and 5 bases at J, with 14 bases between. The CDR3 runs to 14 residues. This chain's CDR3 is CATSKGGAGETQYF. The CDR3 bases are TGTGCCACCAGCAAAGGGGGCGCGGGGGAGACCCAGTACTTC.

V usage is TRBV6-6 and J usage is TRBJ2-3, with TRBD1 matching over 8 bases. The germline V gene encodes CDR1 MNHNY and CDR2 SVGAGI (reference sequence). Losses at the gene ends were 10 bases for V and 7 bases for J; bases not matched to a gene: 4. The CDR3 consists of 11 residues. CDR3 region: CATGGGYTQYF. In DNA form, the CDR3 reads TGTGCCACAGGGGGCGGTTATACGCAGTATTTT.

The V and J genes are TRBV7-2 and TRBJ1-2, with a tentative D call TRBD1 (6 bases). Germline V CDR1 and CDR2: SGHTA, FQGNSA. CDR3 length: 15 amino acids. The V gene lost 1 base and the J gene lost 4 bases, with 13 bases spanning the gap. Written as DNA, the CDR3 is TGTGCCAGCAGCTTAGAACAGGGCGAGAGCTATGGCTACACCTTC. Protein product: CASSLEQGESYGYTF.

The rearrangement uses TRBV5-4 and TRBJ2-3, with 8 bases aligning to TRBD1. V was clipped by 6 bases and J by 2 bases; unmatched bases: 8. The CDR3 sequence is 15 residues long. Germline assignment: CDR1 SGHNT and CDR2 YYREEE (reference sequence). This chain's CDR3 is CASNLRQGPTDTQYF. In DNA, the CDR3 is TGTGCCAGCAACCTAAGACAGGGGCCCACAGATACGCAGTATTTT. Full variable domain (outside the CDR3, taken from reference TRBV5-4 and TRBJ2-3): ETGVTQSPTHLIKTRGQQVTLRCSSQSGHNTVSWYQQALGQGPQFIFQYYREEENGRGNFPPRFSGLQFPNYSSELNVNALELDDSALYLCASNLRQGPTDTQYFGPGTRLTVL.

The chain links TRBV11-3 to TRBJ2-1; the D gene is possibly TRBD1 (6 bases). The CDR3 is made up of 13 amino acids. V lost 6 bases and J lost 9, with 15 bases in between. CDR1 and CDR2 from the germline V gene are SGHNT and YENEEA. The CDR3: CASSYRGGSEQFF. The DNA of the CDR3 is TGTGCCAGCAGTTATAGAGGGGGATCTGAGCAGTTCTTC.

The chain couples TRBV27 to TRBJ2-7, with 8 bases lining up with TRBD2. Germline V gene sequence: CDR1 MNHEY, CDR2 SMNVEV (reference sequence). V dropped 5 bases and J dropped 7; count of bases not matched to a gene: 10. CDR3 size: 14 residues. CDR3 sequence: CASSLGLELREQYF. CDR3 nucleotide sequence: TGTGCCAGCAGTCTGGGACTAGAGCTAAGAGAGCAGTACTTC.

The gene calls are TRBV10-3 and TRBJ2-1; 14 nucleotides line up with TRBD2. Germline loops: CDR1 ENHRY, CDR2 SYGVKD. J was trimmed by 4 bases and V by 6 bases; bases with no gene match: 2. This CDR3 comprises 15 residues. CDR3: CAIRGLAGAYNEQFF. The CDR3 bases are TGTGCCATCAGGGGACTAGCGGGAGCGTACAATGAGCAGTTCTTC.

This clone was counted a single time. CDR3 bases: TGTGCCAGCTCAAGACAGGGGATCGACACTGAAGCTTTCTTT. Translated, it gives CASSRQGIDTEAFF. V usage is TRBV18 and J usage is TRBJ1-1, with 8 bases lining up with TRBD1. Looked up from germline, CDR1 is KGHSH and CDR2 is LQKENI. With 5 bases clipped from V and 3 bases from J, the junction kept 5 bases outside the gene matches. The CDR3 length is 14 residues. The entire variable domain, with the rest obtained from reference TRBV18 and TRBJ1-1, is as follows: NAGVMQNPRHLVRRRGQEARLRCSPMKGHSHVYWYRQLPEEGLKFMVYLQKENIIDESGMPKERFSAEFPKEGPSILRIQQVVRGDSAAYFCASSRQGIDTEAFFGQGTRLTVV.

The chain links TRBV19 to TRBJ2-6; maybe TRBD1 (5 bases). V was shortened by 7 bases and J by 2 bases, with 9 bases between the two germline ends. CDR3 size: 14 residues. CDR1 and CDR2 (germline): LNHDA, SQIVND (reference sequence). The CDR3 DNA is TGTGCCAGTACTCCAGGGACTGGGGCCAACGTCCTGACTTTC. Residues: CASTPGTGANVLTF.

The J gene is TRBJ2-1, the V gene TRBV29-1, with 8 bases identical to TRBD2. From germline, CDR1 is SQVTM and CDR2 ANQGSEA. The V and J ends lost 4 bases and 12 bases, in that order; junction bases with no gene match: 14. The CDR3 contains 14 residues. The CDR3 bases are TGCAGCGTTGGTAGTGGACTAGCTGCCGGGGGGCAGTTCTTC. It yields the protein CSVGSGLAAGGQFF.

The gene calls are TRBV27 and TRBJ2-3, with unresolved D. This CDR3 has 17 residues. The V end lost 7 bases, the J end lost 2 bases, and 22 bases lay between the germline ends. Germline V gives CDR1 MNHEY, CDR2 SMNVEV (reference sequence). The CDR3 is CASIPTGIAYHTDTQYF. The DNA of the CDR3 is TGTGCCAGCATCCCGACGGGTATAGCCTATCACACAGATACGCAGTATTTT.

V usage is TRBV5-4 and J usage is TRBJ2-1, with a weak D call TRBD2 (6 bases). Trimming stripped 5 bases from V and 5 bases from J, with 17 bases between. The germline V gene encodes CDR1 SGHNT and CDR2 YYREEE (reference sequence). The CDR3 length is 15 residues. CDR3 protein: CASRGVVAGNNEQFF. DNA for the CDR3: TGTGCCAGCAGGGGGGTTGTGGCGGGGAACAATGAGCAGTTCTTC.

This chain links TRBV24-1 with TRBJ2-3; TRBD1 matches at 8 bases. The CDR3 is 14 residues long. V dropped 12 bases and J dropped 2; count of bases not matched to a gene: 9. Per the germline V gene, CDR1 is KGHDR and CDR2 is SFDVKD. The CDR3 sequence is CAVGTGDLTDTQYF. CDR3 nucleotides: TGTGCCGTTGGGACAGGTGATCTCACAGATACGCAGTATTTT.